This TCR beta chain was sequenced in a study of CD8+CD57+ T cells in acquired aplastic anemia. Genomic DNA constituted the template upon which TCR beta VDJ and CDR3 profiling was performed. In TCRdb, the reads were re-called with MiXCR into one record per CDR3 protein. The sample gives hundreds of thousands of distinct CDR3 sequences, roughly 64% of which show up once; approximately 3.8% is in the top ten. Findings of the study overall: CD8+ Simpson's diversity showed no significant patient-control difference. Roughly 31 was the count of CD8+ CDR3 sequences that patients shared with controls.

CDR3 size: 14 residues. The germline V gene encodes CDR1 SGHTA and CDR2 FQGNSA. As for this clonotype: Antigen specificity is unknown. A read error may account for a junction end that differs from germline.

This sequence originates from a human donor in good health, serving as a control. The chain has TRBV7-2 and TRBJ2-7; D may correspond to TRBD1 or TRBD2 (5 bases each). Sequenced sample: sorted CD4+, CD8+, or CD8+CD57+ T cells (not recorded which) from PBMCs. CDR3: CASSSRVRGPAHWF. The DNA of the CDR3 is TGTGCCAGCAGCTCCCGGGTCCGGGGCCCAGCGCATTGGTTC.